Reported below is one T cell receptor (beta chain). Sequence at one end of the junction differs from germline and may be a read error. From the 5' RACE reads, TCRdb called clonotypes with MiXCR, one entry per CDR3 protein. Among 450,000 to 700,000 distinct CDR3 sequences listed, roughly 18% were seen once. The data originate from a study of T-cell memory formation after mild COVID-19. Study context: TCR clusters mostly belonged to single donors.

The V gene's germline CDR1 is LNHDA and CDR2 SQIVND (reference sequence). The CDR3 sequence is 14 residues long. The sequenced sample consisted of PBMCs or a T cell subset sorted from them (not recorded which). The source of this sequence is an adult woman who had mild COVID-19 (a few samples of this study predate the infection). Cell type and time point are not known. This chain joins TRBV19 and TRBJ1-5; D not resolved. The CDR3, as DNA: TGTGCCAGTAGTTCGAGGAGTAGCAATCAGCCTCAGCATTTT. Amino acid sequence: CASSSRSSNQPQHF. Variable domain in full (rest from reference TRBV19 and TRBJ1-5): DGGITQSPKYLFRKEGQNVTLSCEQNLNHDAMYWYRQDPGQGLRLIYYSQIVNDFQKGDIAEGYSVSREKKESFPLTVTSAQKNPTAFYLCASSSRSSNQPQHFGDGTRLSIL.